This is a list of T cell receptor beta chains from one sample in a study of Ad26.COV2.S vaccination and SARS-CoV-2 variants. Sequenced by immunoSEQ multiplex PCR; TCRdb stores in-frame clones only, minus some. The sample comprises just under 250,000 clones, over 75% of which are singletons, and over 8.5% rests with the top ten. Source: peripheral blood, taken in a trial of Ad26.COV2.S vaccine versus placebo. The source of these receptors is a person between 18 and 65 years old who received the Ad26.COV2.S COVID-19 vaccine or a placebo. CDR3s leave out the opening cysteine and the closing phenylalanine or tryptophan.

TRBJ2-1,TRBV3-1/TRBV3-2,11,ASSPAAGLKPF
TRBJ2-5,TRBV28,11,ASSLPGLNPQY
TRBJ1-5,TRBV28,12,ASSLVQGNQPQH
TRBJ2-6,TRBV5-6,14,ASSLARGSGANVLT
TRBJ2-7,TRBV7-2,16,ASSLELRLAGEKAEQY
TRBJ2-7,TRBV7-3,13,ASSLSGGISYEQY
TRBJ1-4,TRBV27,13,ASSVRFGANEKLF
TRBJ2-1,TRBV10-2,13,ATHDWGGTYNEQF
TRBJ2-7,TRBV27,11,ASSLGPTYEQY
TRBJ2-7,TRBV18,15,ASSPPRSSGSFYEQY
TRBJ1-6,TRBV7-9,9,ASSSASPLH
TRBJ2-7,TRBV7-8,15,ASSLVQGGQGAYEQY
TRBJ2-5,TRBV9,10,ASSPSGGVQY
TRBJ2-5,TRBV4-3,11,ASSQDRGETQY
TRBJ2-2,TRBV6-6,14,ASRVLTGAGGRELF
TRBJ2-7,TRBV30,14,AWSLGGTPYPYEQY
TRBJ1-1,TRBV7-8,12,ASSYRSRNTEAF
TRBJ1-2,TRBV7-9,13,ASSSPSAAEYGYT
TRBJ2-1,TRBV24-1,14,ATSDPRGDAYNEQF
TRBJ1-1,TRBV2,12,ASSRDRGNTEAF
TRBJ2-5,TRBV10-3,11,ATRRQPQETQY
TRBJ1-1,TRBV6-5,13,ASSIPGRKSTEAF
TRBJ2-1,TRBV28,15,ASSFMPSGNSYNEQF
TRBJ1-1,TRBV25-1,10,ASSALGTEAF
TRBJ1-5,TRBV2,12,ASSDLAANQPQH
TRBJ1-1,TRBV29-1,10,SVEVGNTEAF
TRBJ2-7,TRBV5-5,13,ASSLAGTGIYEQY
TRBJ1-4,TRBV4-3,15,ASSQDPGGGVYEKLF
TRBJ1-2,TRBV6-5,14,ASSYPQGANSYGYT
TRBJ2-2,TRBV4-2,13,ASSRGRGLTGELF
TRBJ2-5,TRBV7-3,18,ASSLRATRRTRGEGETQY
TRBJ2-1,TRBV7-7,13,ASSVGTSGSMEQF
TRBJ2-3,TRBV9,13,ASSVEHHPTDTQY
TRBJ1-4,TRBV14,15,ASSQGDLGGAPEKLF